A single sample is the source of the 27 T cell receptor beta chains below, sequenced in a study of blood T cell repertoires in COVID-19. Libraries were prepared by immunoSEQ multiplex PCR; TCRdb keeps only in-frame clonotypes and omits some of them. The top ten clones hold about 22% of a sample with about 200,000 clones, around 87% of them seen once. Sequencing was performed on PBMCs or T cells enriched from blood (not recorded which). Every receptor here comes from a woman aged 40 to 50 in a cohort exposed to, infected with or recovered from COVID-19 (not recorded which).

The CDR3 nucleotides read TGTGCCAGCACGGGGAAAGGGACAGATACGCAGTATTTT. It codes for CASTGKGTDTQYF. This chain joins TRBV2 and TRBJ2-3; tentatively, D is TRBD2 (5 bases). The CDR3 has 13 residues. V gave up 7 bases and J gave up 3 bases, with 11 bases separating them. CDR1 is SNHLY and CDR2 is FYNNEI in the germline V gene.

The chain carries TRBV9 and TRBJ1-4; TRBD1 matches 7 bases. V was pared by 3 bases and J by 6 bases, with 8 bases of the junction left unmatched. There are 15 residues in the CDR3. In germline, CDR1 is SGDLS, CDR2 YYNGEE. CDR3 sequence reads: CASSAYEGAYEKLFF. The CDR3 nucleotides are TGTGCCAGCAGCGCCTATGAGGGGGCGTATGAAAAACTGTTTTTT.

The chain employs TRBV14 and TRBJ1-1; TRBD1 aligns across 8 bases. Germline CDR1 SGHDN, CDR2 FVKESK. Trimming cost V 2 bases and J 1 base; bases outside gene matches: 3. CDR3 length equals 15 residues. CDR3 sequence (DNA): TGTGCCAGCAGCCAAACCGGGACAGGGAACACTGAAGCTTTCTTT. Translated: CASSQTGTGNTEAFF.

V gene TRBV3-1 (or the pseudogene TRBV3-2) combines with J gene TRBJ2-5; 7 bases fit TRBD2. Trimming cost V 0 bases and J 4 bases; bases outside gene matches: 8. CDR3 length equals 16 residues. From germline, CDR1 is LGHDT and CDR2 YNNKEL (reference sequence). CDR3 loop: CASSQDRTGGRETQYF. The CDR3 DNA is TGTGCCAGCAGCCAAGATAGGACGGGAGGAAGAGAGACCCAGTACTTC.

The chain is built from TRBV7-6 and TRBJ2-5; 10 bases map to TRBD1. With V trimmed by 3 bases and J by 1 base, 8 bases remained unmatched. Germline CDR1 SGHVS, CDR2 FNYEAQ. The CDR3 loop spans 17 amino acids. CDR3 residues: CASSFPGTGDPQETQYF. The CDR3 nucleotides read TGTGCCAGCAGCTTCCCGGGGACAGGGGACCCCCAAGAGACCCAGTACTTC. Together with reference TRBV7-6 and TRBJ2-5, the CDR3 gives the full variable domain: GAGVSQSPRYKVTKRGQDVALRCDPISGHVSLYWYRQALGQGPEFLTYFNYEAQQDKSGLPNDRFSAERPEGSISTLTIQRTEQRDSAMYRCASSFPGTGDPQETQYFGPGTRLLVL.

V usage is TRBV5-6 and J usage is TRBJ2-7; 7 nucleotides match TRBD1. This CDR3 has 14 amino acids. Trimming removed 5 bases from V and 2 bases from J; junction bases left unmatched: 7. Germline V gene lookup returns CDR1 SGHDT and CDR2 YYEEEE. The CDR3 spells CASSFGQVPYEQYF. CDR3 DNA sequence: TGTGCCAGCAGTTTCGGACAGGTCCCCTACGAGCAGTACTTC.

The chain recombines TRBV7-9 with TRBJ1-4; TRBD1 matches at 10 bases. The CDR3 is 16 residues long. J lost 5 bases, V lost 2 bases, and 5 bases had no gene match. From germline, CDR1 is SEHNR and CDR2 FQNEAQ (reference sequence). CDR3 residues: CASSLFWGQGNEKLFF. The CDR3 bases are TGTGCCAGCAGCTTATTTTGGGGACAGGGGAATGAAAAACTGTTTTTT.

This chain connects TRBV2 to TRBJ1-3; D unresolved. V was pared by 7 bases and J by 2 bases, with 15 bases between. Germline V gene sequence: CDR1 SNHLY, CDR2 FYNNEI. CDR3 size: 15 residues. The CDR3 region has the DNA TGTGCCAGCATGGGGAGGGTGGTAGCTGGAAACACCATATATTTT. Protein product: CASMGRVVAGNTIYF.

The V call is TRBV7-6, the J call TRBJ2-2, with a possible D match to TRBD2 (6 bases). V was pared by 5 bases and J by 1 base, with 14 bases between. The CDR3 is 16 amino acids. Germline loops: CDR1 SGHVS, CDR2 FNYEAQ. CDR3 sequence reads: CASSPTGLQNTGELFF. CDR3 coding DNA: TGTGCCAGCAGCCCAACGGGACTCCAGAACACCGGGGAGCTGTTTTTT.

This chain joins TRBV6-5 and TRBJ2-7, with D maybe TRBD1 (6 bases). Trimming pared 0 bases from V and 2 bases from J, leaving 14 bases between. CDR3 length equals 16 residues. Germline V gives CDR1 MNHEY, CDR2 SVGAGI. The CDR3 sequence is CASSYSIGQGTYEQYF. The DNA of the CDR3 is TGTGCCAGCAGTTACTCGATAGGTCAGGGGACCTACGAGCAGTACTTC.

This clone was seen only a few times. This chain links TRBV12-5 with TRBJ2-3; 11 positions agree with TRBD2. V was pared by 1 base and J by 0 bases, with 3 bases of the junction left unmatched. The CDR3 length is 17 residues. CDR1 is LGHNT, CDR2 FRNRAP, per germline. The chain's CDR3 is CASGLGLAGLSTDTQYF. DNA of the CDR3: TGTGCTAGTGGTTTGGGACTAGCGGGACTTAGCACAGATACGCAGTATTTT. Drawing the rest from reference TRBV12-5 and TRBJ2-3, the complete variable domain is DARVTQTPRHKVTEMGQEVTMRCQPILGHNTVFWYRQTMMQGLELLAYFRNRAPLDDSGMPKDRFSAEMPDATLATLKIQPSEPRDSAVYFCASGLGLAGLSTDTQYFGPGTRLTVL.

The rearrangement joins TRBV28 to TRBJ1-6, with a weak D call TRBD1 (5 bases). Germline V gene sequence: CDR1 MDHEN, CDR2 SYDVKM. Trimming removed 6 bases from V and 3 bases from J, with 15 bases in between. The CDR3 consists of 16 residues. The DNA for the CDR3 is TGTGCCAGCAGCATGACAGCCTTAAGCTATAATTCACCCCTCCACTTT. Encoded protein: CASSMTALSYNSPLHF.

The V call is TRBV7-9, the J call TRBJ2-7, with a weak D call TRBD2 (6 bases). V lost 4 bases and J 0 bases, leaving 22 bases between the germline ends. The germline V gene encodes CDR1 SEHNR and CDR2 FQNEAQ (reference sequence). CDR3 length: 18 amino acids. Here the CDR3 DNA reads TGTGCCAGCAGCTCACAACCGATGCGGGACCCTTCCTCCTACGAGCAGTACTTC. It is translated as CASSSQPMRDPSSYEQYF.

The chain carries TRBV6-5 and TRBJ2-5, with 8 bases aligning to TRBD2. The CDR3 runs to 14 residues. Germline CDR1 reads MNHEY; CDR2 reads SVGAGI. With V trimmed by 7 bases and J by 6 bases, 10 bases remained unmatched. CDR3 sequence: CASTPGSGGKTQYF. The CDR3 region has the DNA TGTGCCAGCACCCCGGGATCGGGAGGGAAGACCCAGTACTTC.

The gene calls are TRBV28 and TRBJ2-5; 8 nucleotides line up with TRBD1. CDR1 is MDHEN, CDR2 SYDVKM, per germline. This CDR3 contains 15 residues. J lost 5 bases, V lost 2 bases, and 7 bases had no gene match. CDR3 bases: TGTGCCAGCAGTTTACAGGACAGGGTAGAGGAGACCCAGTACTTC. Amino acids: CASSLQDRVEETQYF.

The chain employs TRBV27 and TRBJ1-1; D may be TRBD1 (6 bases). Trimming took off 0 bases at V and 0 bases at J, with 8 bases between the two ends. The CDR3 is 15 residues long. Per the germline V gene, CDR1 is MNHEY and CDR2 is SMNVEV (reference sequence). The CDR3 region has the DNA TGTGCCAGCAGTTTATCGGGACATTTGAACACTGAAGCTTTCTTT. Residues: CASSLSGHLNTEAFF.

CDR3: CATGGSYEQYF. The CDR3 nucleotides are TGTGCCACCGGGGGGTCCTACGAGCAGTACTTC. The chain recombines TRBV7-9 with TRBJ2-7; TRBD2 matches at 7 bases. After removal of 10 bases from V and 1 base from J, the junction contained 1 base not matched to a gene. Germline loops: CDR1 SEHNR, CDR2 FQNEAQ (reference sequence). This CDR3 spans 11 amino acids.

This rearrangement joins TRBV30 to TRBJ1-5; 11 bases line up with TRBD1. Germline V lookup: CDR1 GTSNPN, CDR2 SVGIG (reference sequence). This CDR3 has 14 residues. The trim removed 2 bases at V and 7 bases at J, leaving 4 bases unmatched. CDR3 sequence: CAWSRTGGWQPQHF. CDR3 DNA sequence: TGTGCCTGGAGTCGGACAGGGGGCTGGCAGCCCCAGCATTTT. Based on the CDR3 plus reference TRBV30 and TRBJ1-5, the full variable domain is SQTIHQWPATLVQPVGSPLSLECTVEGTSNPNLYWYRQAAGRGLQLLFYSVGIGQISSEVPQNLSASRPQDRQFILSSKKLLLSDSGFYLCAWSRTGGWQPQHFGDGTRLSIL.

The CDR3 reads CAWSAGWRYEQYF. CDR3 nucleotides: TGTGCCTGGAGCGCTGGATGGAGGTACGAGCAGTACTTC. V is TRBV30 and J is TRBJ2-7; D might be TRBD2 (5 bases). Germline V lookup: CDR1 GTSNPN, CDR2 SVGIG (reference sequence). V lost 3 bases to trimming and J lost 4 bases, with 13 bases between them. The CDR3 extends over 13 amino acids.

The CDR3 here is CASSILAGGTGSYNEQFF. In DNA, the CDR3 is TGTGCCAGCAGTATACTAGCGGGGGGAACCGGCTCCTACAATGAGCAGTTCTTC. This sequence joins TRBV5-6 and TRBJ2-1, with 12 nucleotides matching TRBD2. The CDR3 extends over 18 amino acids. Trimming took 5 bases from V and 0 from J; bases not matched to a gene: 9. In germline, CDR1 is SGHDT, CDR2 YYEEEE.

CDR3 region: CASSLTSGNSYNEQFF. CDR3 DNA: TGCGCCAGCAGCCTCACTAGCGGAAATTCCTACAATGAGCAGTTCTTC. The V gene is TRBV4-3, the J gene TRBJ2-1; 8 bases are a match to TRBD2. The CDR3 spans 16 residues. The ends lost 4 bases at V and 1 base at J; junction bases unmatched: 6. Germline CDR1 LGHNA, CDR2 YSLEER.

The chain carries TRBV3-1 (or the pseudogene TRBV3-2) and TRBJ2-5, with D possibly matching TRBD1 (6 bases). The CDR3 is 15 amino acids. Germline CDR1 and CDR2: LGHDT and YNNKEL (reference sequence). The V end lost 0 bases, the J end lost 4 bases, and 12 bases lay between the germline ends. The DNA for the CDR3 is TGTGCCAGCAGCCAAGAGGTGGGACAACCAGAGACCCAGTACTTC. This translates into CASSQEVGQPETQYF.

The chain is built from TRBV10-3 and TRBJ2-7; D might be TRBD1 (6 bases). The CDR3 has 12 amino acids. Trimming pared 7 bases from V and 1 base from J, leaving 8 bases between. Germline CDR1 reads ENHRY; CDR2 reads SYGVKD. The CDR3 DNA sequence: TGTGCCATCATGGACAGTTCCTACGAGCAGTACTTC. Translating it yields CAIMDSSYEQYF.

This clone was seen more than once but under ten times. This chain links TRBV4-3 with TRBJ2-7; the D gene is possibly TRBD2 (5 bases). The CDR3 is made up of 16 amino acids. V was cut by 4 bases and J by 4 bases, with 20 bases left in between. In germline, CDR1 is LGHNA, CDR2 YSLEER. The CDR3 loop reads CASSLQASSHVYEQYF. The CDR3 DNA reads TGCGCCAGCAGCCTACAAGCCTCTAGCCATGTTTACGAGCAGTACTTC.

The chain couples TRBV28 to TRBJ2-2, with D hard to call. This CDR3 has 11 residues. The germline V gene encodes CDR1 MDHEN and CDR2 SYDVKM. Trimming removed 8 bases at V and 6 bases at J, with 7 bases between. CDR3 loop: CASLGPGELFF. The CDR3 nucleotides read TGTGCCAGCCTTGGCCCCGGGGAGCTGTTTTTT.

This clone was seen a few times. The J gene is TRBJ1-3, the V gene TRBV4-1; D possibly corresponds to TRBD1 (5 bases). CDR1 is MGHRA and CDR2 is YSYEKL in the germline V gene. CDR3 length: 15 residues. V was cut by 4 bases and J by 0 bases, with 10 bases left in between. The CDR3 DNA reads TGCGCCAGCAGCCCGGGGGGGTCCTCTGGAAACACCATATATTTT. Protein: CASSPGGSSGNTIYF.

This clone occurred many times. This sequence joins TRBV2 and TRBJ1-3; the D gene is possibly TRBD1 (5 bases). Trimming left V 8 bases short and J 1 base short, with 9 bases between. Looked up from germline, CDR1 is SNHLY and CDR2 is FYNNEI. This CDR3 is 13 amino acids long. CDR3 residues: CASLRDSGNTIYF. For the CDR3, the DNA is TGTGCCAGCCTCAGGGATTCTGGAAACACCATATATTTT. The variable domain in full, completed from reference TRBV2 and TRBJ1-3, reads EPEVTQTPSHQVTQMGQEVILRCVPISNHLYFYWYRQILGQKVEFLVSFYNNEISEKSEIFDDQFSVERPDGSNFTLKIRSTKLEDSAMYFCASLRDSGNTIYFGEGSWLTVV.